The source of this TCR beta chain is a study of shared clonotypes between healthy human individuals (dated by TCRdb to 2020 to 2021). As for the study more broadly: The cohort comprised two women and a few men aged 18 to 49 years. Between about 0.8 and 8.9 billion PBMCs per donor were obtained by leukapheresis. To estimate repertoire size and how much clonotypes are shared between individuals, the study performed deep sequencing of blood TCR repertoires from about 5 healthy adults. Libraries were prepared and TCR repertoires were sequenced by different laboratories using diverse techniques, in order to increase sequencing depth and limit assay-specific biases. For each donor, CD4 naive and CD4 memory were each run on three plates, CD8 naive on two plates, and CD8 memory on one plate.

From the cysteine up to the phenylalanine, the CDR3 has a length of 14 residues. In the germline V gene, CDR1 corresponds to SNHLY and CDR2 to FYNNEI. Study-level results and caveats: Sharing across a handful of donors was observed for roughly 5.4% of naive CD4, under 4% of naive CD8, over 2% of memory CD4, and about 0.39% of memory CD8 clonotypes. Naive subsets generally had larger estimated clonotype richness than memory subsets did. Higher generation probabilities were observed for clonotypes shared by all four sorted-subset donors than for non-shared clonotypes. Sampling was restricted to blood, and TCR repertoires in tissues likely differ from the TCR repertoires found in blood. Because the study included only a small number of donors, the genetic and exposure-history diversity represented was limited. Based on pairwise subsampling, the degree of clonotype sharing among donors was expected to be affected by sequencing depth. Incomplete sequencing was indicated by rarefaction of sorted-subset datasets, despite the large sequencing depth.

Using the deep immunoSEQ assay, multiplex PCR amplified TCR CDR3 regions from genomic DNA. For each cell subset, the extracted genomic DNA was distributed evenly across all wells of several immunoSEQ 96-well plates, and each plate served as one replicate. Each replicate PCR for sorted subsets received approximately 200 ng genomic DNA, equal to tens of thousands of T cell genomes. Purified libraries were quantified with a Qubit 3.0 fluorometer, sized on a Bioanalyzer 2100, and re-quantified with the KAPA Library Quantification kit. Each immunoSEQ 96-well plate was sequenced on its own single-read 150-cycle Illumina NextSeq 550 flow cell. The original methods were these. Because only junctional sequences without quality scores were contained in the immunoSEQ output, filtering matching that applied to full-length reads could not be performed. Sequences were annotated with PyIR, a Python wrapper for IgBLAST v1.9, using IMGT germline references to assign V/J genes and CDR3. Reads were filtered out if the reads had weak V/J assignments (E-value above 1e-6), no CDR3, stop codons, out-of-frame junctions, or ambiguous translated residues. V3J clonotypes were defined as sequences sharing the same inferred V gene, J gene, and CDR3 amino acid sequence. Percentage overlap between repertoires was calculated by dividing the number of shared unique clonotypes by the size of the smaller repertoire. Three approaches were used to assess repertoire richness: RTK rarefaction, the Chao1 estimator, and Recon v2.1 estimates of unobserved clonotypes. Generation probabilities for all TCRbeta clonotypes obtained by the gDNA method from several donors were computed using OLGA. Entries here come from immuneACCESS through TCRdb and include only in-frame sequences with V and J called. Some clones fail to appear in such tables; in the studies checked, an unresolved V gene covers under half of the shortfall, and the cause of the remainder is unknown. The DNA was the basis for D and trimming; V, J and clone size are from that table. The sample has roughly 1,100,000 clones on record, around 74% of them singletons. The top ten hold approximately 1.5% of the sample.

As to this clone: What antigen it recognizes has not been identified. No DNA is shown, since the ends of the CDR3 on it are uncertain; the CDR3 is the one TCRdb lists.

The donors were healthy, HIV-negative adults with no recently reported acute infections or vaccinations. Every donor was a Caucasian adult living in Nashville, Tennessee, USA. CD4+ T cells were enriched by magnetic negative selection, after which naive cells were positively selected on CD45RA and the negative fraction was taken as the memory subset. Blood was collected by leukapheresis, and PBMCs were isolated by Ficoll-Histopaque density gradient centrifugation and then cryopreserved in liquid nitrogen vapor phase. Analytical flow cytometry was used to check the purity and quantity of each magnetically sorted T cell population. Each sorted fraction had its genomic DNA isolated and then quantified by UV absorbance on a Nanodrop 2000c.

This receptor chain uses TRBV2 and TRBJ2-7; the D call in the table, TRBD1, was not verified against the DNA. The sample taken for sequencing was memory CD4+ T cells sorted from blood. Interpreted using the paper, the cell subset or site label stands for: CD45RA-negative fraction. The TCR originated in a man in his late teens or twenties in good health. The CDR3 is CASSTSGQVYEQYF.